This TCR beta chain was identified in a study of cytomegalovirus exposure and HLA in healthy donors. The PCR contained 60 Vbeta and 13 Jbeta primers. Produced via immunoSEQ multiplex PCR; TCRdb's table is partial and in-frame only. The table includes 100,000 or so clones, roughly 80% detected once. The sequenced material came from PBMCs. The receptor comes from a human donor in good health.

This CDR3 reads CASSLALGAGEKLFF. The DNA of the CDR3 is TGTGCCAGCAGCTTAGCTTTGGGGGCAGGTGAAAAACTGTTTTTT. The V gene is TRBV7-2, the J gene TRBJ1-4; a possible D gene is TRBD1 (6 bases). V was shortened by 0 bases and J by 7 bases, with 12 bases between the two germline ends. CDR3 length: 15 residues. Germline V lookup: CDR1 SGHTA, CDR2 FQGNSA.